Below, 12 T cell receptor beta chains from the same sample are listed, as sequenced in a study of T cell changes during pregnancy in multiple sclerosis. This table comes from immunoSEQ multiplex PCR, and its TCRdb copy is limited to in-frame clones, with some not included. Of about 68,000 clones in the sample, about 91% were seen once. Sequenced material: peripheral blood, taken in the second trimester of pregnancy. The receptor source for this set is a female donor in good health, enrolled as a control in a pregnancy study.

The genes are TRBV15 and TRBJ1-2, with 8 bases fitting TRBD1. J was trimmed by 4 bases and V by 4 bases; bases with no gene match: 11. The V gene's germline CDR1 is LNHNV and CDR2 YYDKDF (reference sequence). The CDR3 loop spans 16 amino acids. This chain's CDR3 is CATSKGQALTFYGYTF. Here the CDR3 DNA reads TGTGCCACCAGCAAGGGACAGGCCCTTACTTTCTATGGCTACACCTTC.

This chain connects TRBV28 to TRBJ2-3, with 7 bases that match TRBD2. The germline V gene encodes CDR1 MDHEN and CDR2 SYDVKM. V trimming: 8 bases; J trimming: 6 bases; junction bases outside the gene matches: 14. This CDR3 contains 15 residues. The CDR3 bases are TGTGCCAGCGGTCCGGGGGGACTACCTAAGGATACGCAGTATTTT. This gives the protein CASGPGGLPKDTQYF.

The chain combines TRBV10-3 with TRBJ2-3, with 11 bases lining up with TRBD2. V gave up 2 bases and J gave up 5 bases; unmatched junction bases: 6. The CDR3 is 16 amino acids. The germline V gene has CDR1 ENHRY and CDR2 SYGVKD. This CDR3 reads CAISEPGLAGRDTQYF. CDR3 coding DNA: TGTGCCATCAGTGAGCCCGGACTAGCGGGTCGAGATACGCAGTATTTT.

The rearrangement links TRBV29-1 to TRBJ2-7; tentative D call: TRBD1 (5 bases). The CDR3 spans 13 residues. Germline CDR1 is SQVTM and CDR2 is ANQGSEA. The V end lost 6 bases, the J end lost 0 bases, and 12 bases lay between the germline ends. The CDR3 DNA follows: TGCAGCGTGCCAGGGAAATTCTCCTACGAGCAGTACTTC. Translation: CSVPGKFSYEQYF.

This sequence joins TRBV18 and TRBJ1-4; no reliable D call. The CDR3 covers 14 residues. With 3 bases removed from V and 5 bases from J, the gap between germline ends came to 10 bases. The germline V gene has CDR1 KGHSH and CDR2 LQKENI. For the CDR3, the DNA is TGTGCCAGCTCACCGAGGGCCGCGAATGAAAAACTGTTTTTT. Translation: CASSPRAANEKLFF.

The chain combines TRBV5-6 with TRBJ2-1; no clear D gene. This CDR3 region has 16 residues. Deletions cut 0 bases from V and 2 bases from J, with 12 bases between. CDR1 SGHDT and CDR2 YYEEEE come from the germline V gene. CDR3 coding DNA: TGTGCCAGCAGCTTGGAGGCTAGATTAGCCTACAATGAGCAGTTCTTC. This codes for CASSLEARLAYNEQFF. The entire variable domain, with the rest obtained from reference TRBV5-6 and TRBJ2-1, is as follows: DAGVTQSPTHLIKTRGQQVTLRCSPKSGHDTVSWYQQALGQGPQFIFQYYEEEERQRGNFPDRFSGHQFPNYSSELNVNALLLGDSALYLCASSLEARLAYNEQFFGPGTRLTVL.

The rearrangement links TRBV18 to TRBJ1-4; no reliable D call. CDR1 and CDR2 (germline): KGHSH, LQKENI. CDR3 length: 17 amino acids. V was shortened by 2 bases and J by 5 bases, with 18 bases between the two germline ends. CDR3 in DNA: TGTGCCAGCTCACCAGGAAGGACTGGGAGAGGAAATGAAAAACTGTTTTTT. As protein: CASSPGRTGRGNEKLFF.

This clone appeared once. CDR3 loop: CASSATRSSGANVLTF. The CDR3 DNA reads as TGTGCCAGTAGTGCGACTAGGAGCTCTGGGGCCAACGTCCTGACTTTC. This chain connects TRBV19 to TRBJ2-6; D perhaps matches TRBD2 (6 bases). Trimming removed 5 bases at V and 0 bases at J, with 11 bases between. Germline CDR1 and CDR2: LNHDA and SQIVND (reference sequence). This CDR3 contains 16 residues.

The CDR3 sequence: CASRQGIGEQYF. CDR3 DNA sequence: TGTGCCAGCAGACAGGGTATCGGCGAGCAGTACTTC. This sequence joins TRBV2 and TRBJ2-7; possible D gene TRBD1, 6 bases. Germline CDR1 SNHLY, CDR2 FYNNEI. V shed 6 bases and J shed 6 bases, with 12 bases lying between them. The length of the CDR3 is 12 residues.

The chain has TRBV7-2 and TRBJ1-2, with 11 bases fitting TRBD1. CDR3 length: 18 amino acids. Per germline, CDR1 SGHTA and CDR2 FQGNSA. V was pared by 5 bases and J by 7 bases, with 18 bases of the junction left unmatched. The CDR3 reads CASSPTGTGGSLFIGYTF. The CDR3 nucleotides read TGTGCCAGCAGCCCCACCGGGACAGGGGGTTCCCTCTTTATTGGCTACACCTTC.

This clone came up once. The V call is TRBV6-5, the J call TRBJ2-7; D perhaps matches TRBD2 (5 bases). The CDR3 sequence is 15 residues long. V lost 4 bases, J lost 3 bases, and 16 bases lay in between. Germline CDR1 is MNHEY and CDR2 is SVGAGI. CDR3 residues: CASSSRAEGVYEQYF. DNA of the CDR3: TGTGCCAGCAGTTCCCGAGCGGAAGGAGTCTACGAGCAGTACTTC.

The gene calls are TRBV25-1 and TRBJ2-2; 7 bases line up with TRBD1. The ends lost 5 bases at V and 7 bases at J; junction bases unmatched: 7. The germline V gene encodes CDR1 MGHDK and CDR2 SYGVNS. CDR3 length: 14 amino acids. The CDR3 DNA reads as TGTGCCAGCAGTAACGACAGGGCGGGCGGGGAGCTGTTTTTT. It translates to CASSNDRAGGELFF.